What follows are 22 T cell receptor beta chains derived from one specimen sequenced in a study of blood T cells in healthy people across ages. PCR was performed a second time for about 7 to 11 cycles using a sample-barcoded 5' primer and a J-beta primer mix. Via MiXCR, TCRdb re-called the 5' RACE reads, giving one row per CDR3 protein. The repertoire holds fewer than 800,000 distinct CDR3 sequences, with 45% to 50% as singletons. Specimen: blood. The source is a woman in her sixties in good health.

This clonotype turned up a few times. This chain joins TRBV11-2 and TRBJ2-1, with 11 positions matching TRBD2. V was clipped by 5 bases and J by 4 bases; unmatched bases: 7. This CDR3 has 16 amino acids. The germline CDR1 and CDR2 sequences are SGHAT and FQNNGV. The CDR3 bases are TGTGCCAGCAGCCAACCAACTAGCGGGAGATACAATGAGCAGTTCTTC. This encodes CASSQPTSGRYNEQFF.

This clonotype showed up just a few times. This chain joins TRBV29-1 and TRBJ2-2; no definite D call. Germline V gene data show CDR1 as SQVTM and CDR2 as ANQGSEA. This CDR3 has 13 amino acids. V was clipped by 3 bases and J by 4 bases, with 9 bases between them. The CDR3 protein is CSVDRSSTGELFF. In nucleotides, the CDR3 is TGCAGCGTTGATAGATCGTCCACCGGGGAGCTGTTTTTT.

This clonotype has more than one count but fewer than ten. CDR3 loop: CASSYGGRAYSGANVLTF. The CDR3 DNA sequence: TGTGCCAGCAGTTACGGAGGCAGGGCTTACTCTGGGGCCAACGTCCTGACTTTC. V is TRBV6-2 or TRBV6-3 and J is TRBJ2-6; either TRBD1 or TRBD2 may fit D (5 bases each). Deletions cut 2 bases from V and 0 bases from J, with 14 bases between. This CDR3 is 18 amino acids long. Germline assignment: CDR1 MNHEY and CDR2 SVGEGT.

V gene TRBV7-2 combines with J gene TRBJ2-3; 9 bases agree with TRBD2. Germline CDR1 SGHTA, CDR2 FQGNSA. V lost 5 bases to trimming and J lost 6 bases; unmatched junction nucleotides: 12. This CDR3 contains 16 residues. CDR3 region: CASSPWLAGVADTQYF. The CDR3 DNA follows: TGTGCCAGCAGCCCTTGGTTAGCGGGAGTCGCCGATACGCAGTATTTT.

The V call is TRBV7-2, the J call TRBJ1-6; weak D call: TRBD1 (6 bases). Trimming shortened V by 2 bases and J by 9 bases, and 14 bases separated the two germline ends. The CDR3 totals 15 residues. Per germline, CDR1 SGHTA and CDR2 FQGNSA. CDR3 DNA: TGTGCCAGCAGCTTAAGGACAGAGCTAAGTTCACCCCTCCACTTT. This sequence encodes CASSLRTELSSPLHF.

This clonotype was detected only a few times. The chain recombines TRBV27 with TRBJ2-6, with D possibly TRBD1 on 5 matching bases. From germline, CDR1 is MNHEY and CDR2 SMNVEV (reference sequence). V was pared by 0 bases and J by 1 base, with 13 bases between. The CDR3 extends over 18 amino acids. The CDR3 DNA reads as TGTGCCAGCAGTTTATCGGGCAGGGTTACTTCTGGGGCCAACGTCCTGACTTTC. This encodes CASSLSGRVTSGANVLTF.

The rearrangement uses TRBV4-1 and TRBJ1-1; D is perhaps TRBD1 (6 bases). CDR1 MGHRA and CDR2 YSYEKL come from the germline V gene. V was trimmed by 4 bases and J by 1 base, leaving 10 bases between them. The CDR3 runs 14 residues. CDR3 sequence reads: CASSPGHANTEAFF. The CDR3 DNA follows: TGCGCCAGCAGCCCGGGACACGCGAACACTGAAGCTTTCTTT.

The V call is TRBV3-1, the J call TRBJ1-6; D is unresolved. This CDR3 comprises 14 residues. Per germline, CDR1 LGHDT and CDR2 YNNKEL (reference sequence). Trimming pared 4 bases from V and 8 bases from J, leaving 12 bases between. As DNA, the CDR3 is TGTGCCAGCAGCCTACGGGCCGCAGATTCACCCCTCCACTTT. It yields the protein CASSLRAADSPLHF.

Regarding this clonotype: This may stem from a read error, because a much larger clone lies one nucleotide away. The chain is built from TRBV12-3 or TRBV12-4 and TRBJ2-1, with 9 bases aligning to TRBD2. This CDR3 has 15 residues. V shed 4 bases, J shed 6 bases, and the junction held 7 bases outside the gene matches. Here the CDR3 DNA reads TGTGCCAGCAGTTCCCGACGAGCGGGAGGCAATGAGCAGTTCTTC. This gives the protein CASSSRRAGGNEQFF.

CDR3 loop: CSVAGNREGDEQFF. CDR3 DNA: TGCAGCGTTGCAGGAAACAGGGAAGGCGATGAGCAGTTCTTC. The J gene is TRBJ2-1, the V gene TRBV29-1, with D possibly matching TRBD1 (6 bases). The CDR3 runs to 14 residues. In germline, CDR1 is SQVTM, CDR2 ANQGSEA. Trimming cost V 4 bases and J 8 bases, with 18 bases left between them.

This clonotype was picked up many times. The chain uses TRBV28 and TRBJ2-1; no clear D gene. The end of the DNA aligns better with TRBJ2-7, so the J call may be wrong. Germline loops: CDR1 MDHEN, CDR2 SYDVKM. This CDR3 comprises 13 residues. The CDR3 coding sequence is TGTGCCAGCAGTTTTGGGTACTACAATGAGCAGTACTTC. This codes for CASSFGYYNEQYF.

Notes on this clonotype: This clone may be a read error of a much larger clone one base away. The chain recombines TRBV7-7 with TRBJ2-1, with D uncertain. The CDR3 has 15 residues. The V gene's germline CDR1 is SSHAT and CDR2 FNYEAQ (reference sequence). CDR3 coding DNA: TGTGCTAGCAGCCCAAACGACGGGTCCGGGTGTGAGCAGTTCTTC. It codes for CASSPNDGSGCEQFF.

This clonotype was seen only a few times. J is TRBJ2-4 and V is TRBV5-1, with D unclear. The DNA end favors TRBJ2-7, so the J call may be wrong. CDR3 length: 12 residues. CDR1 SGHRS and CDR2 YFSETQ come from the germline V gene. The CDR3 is CASSLALTEQYF. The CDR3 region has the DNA TGCGCCAGCAGCTTGGCTCTGACCGAGCAGTACTTC.

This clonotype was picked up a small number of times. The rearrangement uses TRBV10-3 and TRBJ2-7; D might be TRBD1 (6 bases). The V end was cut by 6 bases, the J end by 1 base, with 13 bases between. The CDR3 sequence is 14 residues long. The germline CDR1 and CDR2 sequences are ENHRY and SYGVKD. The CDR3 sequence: CAISPTGGSYEQYF. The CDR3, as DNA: TGTGCCATCAGCCCGACAGGAGGATCCTACGAGCAGTACTTC.

The CDR3 protein is CASSYELAGGGSYNEQFF. In DNA form, the CDR3 reads TGTGCCAGCAGTTACGAACTAGCGGGAGGGGGTTCCTACAATGAGCAGTTCTTC. This sequence joins TRBV6-5 and TRBJ2-1; 13 bases map to TRBD2. This CDR3 region has 18 residues. From germline, CDR1 is MNHEY and CDR2 SVGAGI. V was clipped by 2 bases and J by 1 base; unmatched bases: 5.

The CDR3 coding sequence is TGTGCCAGCAGCACCGGGACTAGCGGGAGTGGTGAGCAGTTCTTC. Translating it yields CASSTGTSGSGEQFF. The chain joins TRBV28 to TRBJ2-1, with TRBD2 matching 14 bases. Trimming cost V 6 bases and J 9 bases; bases outside gene matches: 7. The germline gives CDR1 MDHEN, CDR2 SYDVKM. This CDR3 is built from 15 residues.

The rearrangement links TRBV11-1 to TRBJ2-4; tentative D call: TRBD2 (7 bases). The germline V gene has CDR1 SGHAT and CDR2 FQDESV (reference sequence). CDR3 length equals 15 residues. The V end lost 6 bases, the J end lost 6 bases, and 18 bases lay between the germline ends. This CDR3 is CASSRGGAGGNIQYF. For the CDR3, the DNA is TGTGCCAGCAGTAGAGGGGGGGCCGGTGGAAACATTCAGTACTTC.

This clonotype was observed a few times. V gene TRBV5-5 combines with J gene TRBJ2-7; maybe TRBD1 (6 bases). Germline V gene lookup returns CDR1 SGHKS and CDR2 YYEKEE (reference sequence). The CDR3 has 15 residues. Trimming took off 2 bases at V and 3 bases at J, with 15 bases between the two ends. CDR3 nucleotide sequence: TGTGCCAGCAGCTTCGAACAGGGTAACAACTACGAGCAGTACTTC. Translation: CASSFEQGNNYEQYF.

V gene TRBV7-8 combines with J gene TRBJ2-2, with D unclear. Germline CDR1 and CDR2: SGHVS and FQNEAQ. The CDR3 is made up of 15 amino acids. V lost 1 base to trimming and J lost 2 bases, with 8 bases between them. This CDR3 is CASSLVQQNTGELFF. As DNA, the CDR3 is TGTGCCAGCAGCTTAGTTCAGCAAAACACCGGGGAGCTGTTTTTT.

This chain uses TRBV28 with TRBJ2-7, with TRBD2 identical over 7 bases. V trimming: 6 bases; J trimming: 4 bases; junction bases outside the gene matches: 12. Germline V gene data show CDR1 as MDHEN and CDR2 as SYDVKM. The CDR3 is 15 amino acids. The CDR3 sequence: CASSRSGIRRYEQYF. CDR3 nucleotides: TGTGCCAGCAGCCGGAGCGGGATCAGACGGTACGAGCAGTACTTC.

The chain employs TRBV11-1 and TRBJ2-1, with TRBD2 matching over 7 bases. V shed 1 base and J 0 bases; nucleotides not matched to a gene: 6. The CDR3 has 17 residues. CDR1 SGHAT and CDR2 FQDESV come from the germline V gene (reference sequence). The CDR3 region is CASSLGLAASSYNEQFF. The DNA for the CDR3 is TGTGCCAGCAGCTTAGGGCTAGCGGCTAGCTCCTACAATGAGCAGTTCTTC.

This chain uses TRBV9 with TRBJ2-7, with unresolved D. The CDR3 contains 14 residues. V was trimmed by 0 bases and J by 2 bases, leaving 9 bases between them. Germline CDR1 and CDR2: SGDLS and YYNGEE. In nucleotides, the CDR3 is TGTGCCAGCAGCGTAGGGGTCGGACCCTACGAGCAGTACTTC. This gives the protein CASSVGVGPYEQYF.